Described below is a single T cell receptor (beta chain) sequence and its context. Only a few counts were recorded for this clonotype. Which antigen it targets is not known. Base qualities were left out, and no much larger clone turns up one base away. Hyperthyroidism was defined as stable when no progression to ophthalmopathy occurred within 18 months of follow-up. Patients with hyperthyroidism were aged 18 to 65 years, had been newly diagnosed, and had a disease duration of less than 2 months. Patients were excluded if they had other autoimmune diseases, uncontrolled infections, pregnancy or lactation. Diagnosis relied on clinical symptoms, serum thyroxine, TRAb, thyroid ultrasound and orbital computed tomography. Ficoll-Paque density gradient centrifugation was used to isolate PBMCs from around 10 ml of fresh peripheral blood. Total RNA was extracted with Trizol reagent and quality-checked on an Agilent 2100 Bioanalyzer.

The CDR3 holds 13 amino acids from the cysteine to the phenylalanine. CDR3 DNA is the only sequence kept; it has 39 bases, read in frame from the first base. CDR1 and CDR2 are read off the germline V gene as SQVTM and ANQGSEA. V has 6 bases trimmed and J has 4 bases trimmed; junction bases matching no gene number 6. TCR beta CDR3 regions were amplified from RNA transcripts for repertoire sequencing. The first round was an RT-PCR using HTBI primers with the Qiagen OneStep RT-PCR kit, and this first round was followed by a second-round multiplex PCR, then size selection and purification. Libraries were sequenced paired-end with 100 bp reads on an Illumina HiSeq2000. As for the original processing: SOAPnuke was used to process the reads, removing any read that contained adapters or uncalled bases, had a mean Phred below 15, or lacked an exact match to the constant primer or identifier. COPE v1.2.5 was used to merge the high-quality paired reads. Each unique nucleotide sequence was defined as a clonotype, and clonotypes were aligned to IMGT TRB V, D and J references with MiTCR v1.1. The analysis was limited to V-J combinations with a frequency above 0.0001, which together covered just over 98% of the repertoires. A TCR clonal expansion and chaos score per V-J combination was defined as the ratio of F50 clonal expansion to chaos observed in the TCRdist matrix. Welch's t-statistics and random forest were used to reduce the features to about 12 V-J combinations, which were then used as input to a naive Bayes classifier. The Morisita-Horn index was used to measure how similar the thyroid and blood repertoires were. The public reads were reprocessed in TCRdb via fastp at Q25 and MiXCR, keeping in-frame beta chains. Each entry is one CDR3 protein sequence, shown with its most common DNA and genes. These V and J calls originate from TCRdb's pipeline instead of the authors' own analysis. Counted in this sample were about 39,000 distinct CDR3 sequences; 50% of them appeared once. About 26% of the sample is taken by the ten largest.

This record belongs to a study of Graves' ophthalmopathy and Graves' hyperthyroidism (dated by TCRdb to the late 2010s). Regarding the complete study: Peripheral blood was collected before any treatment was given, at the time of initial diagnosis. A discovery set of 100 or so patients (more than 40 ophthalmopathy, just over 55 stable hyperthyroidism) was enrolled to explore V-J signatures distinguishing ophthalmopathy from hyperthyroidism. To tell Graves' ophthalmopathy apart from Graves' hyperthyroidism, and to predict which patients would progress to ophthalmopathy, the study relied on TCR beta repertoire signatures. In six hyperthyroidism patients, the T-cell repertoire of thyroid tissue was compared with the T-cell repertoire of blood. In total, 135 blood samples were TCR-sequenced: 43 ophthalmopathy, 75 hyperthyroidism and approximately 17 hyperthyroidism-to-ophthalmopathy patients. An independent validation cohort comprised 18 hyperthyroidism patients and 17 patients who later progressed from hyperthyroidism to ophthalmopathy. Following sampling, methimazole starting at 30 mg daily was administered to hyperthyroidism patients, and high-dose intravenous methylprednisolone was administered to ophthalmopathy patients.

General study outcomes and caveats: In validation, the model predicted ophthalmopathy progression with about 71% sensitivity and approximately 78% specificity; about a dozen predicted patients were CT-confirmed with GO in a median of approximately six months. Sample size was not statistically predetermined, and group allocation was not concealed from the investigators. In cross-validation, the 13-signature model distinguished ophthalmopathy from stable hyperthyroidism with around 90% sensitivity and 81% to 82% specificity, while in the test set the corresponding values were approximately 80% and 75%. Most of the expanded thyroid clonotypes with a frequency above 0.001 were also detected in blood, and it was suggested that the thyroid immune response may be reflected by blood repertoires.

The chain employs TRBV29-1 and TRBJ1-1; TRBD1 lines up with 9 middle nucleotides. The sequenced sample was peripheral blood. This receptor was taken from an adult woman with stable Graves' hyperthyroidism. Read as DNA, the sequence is TGCAGCGTCGCCGGACAGGGGATCACTGAAGCTTTCTTT. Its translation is CSVAGQGITEAFF.